This T cell receptor beta chain was sequenced for a study of control samples from healthy donors and cancer patients. Assay used: immunoSEQ multiplex PCR; TCRdb lists only in-frame clones, some missing. The data show 98,000 or so clones, around 82% seen once. Germline CDR1 SQVTM, CDR2 ANQGSEA. The CDR3 extends over 13 amino acids. Trimming cost V 4 bases and J 5 bases, with 14 bases left between them. This clonotype was sampled from a man aged 55 to 69 in good health. The chain carries TRBV29-1 and TRBJ2-5; D may be TRBD1 (6 bases). Material for sequencing was blood. The CDR3 region is CSVAGESEETQYF. As DNA, the CDR3 is TGCAGCGTTGCAGGGGAGTCGGAGGAGACCCAGTACTTC.